Below, one TCR beta chain is given with its context. Its matching antigen is unknown. These data belong to a study of shared clonotypes between healthy human individuals. Study summary: Three plates were used per donor for CD4 naive, three for CD4 memory, two for CD8 naive and one for CD8 memory. Study-wide results and caveats: Generally, naive subsets came out with larger estimated richness than memory subsets. Between several donors, naive CD4 clonotypes were shared at a level of about 5%.

Using immunoSEQ multiplex PCR, the repertoire was profiled, and TCRdb retains in-frame clones only, with some absent. This sample carries roughly 2,500,000 clones, more than 85% of them seen once, and the ten largest clones take 0.36%. Germline CDR1 and CDR2: SGDLS and YYNGEE. Trimming stripped 0 bases from V and 10 bases from J, with 9 bases between. The CDR3 is 12 residues long. Naive CD45RA+ and memory CD45RA-negative subsets were split from CD4+ cells. Sequenced: naive CD4+ T cells from PBMCs. Subset described: CD45RA+ positively selected. This sequence joins TRBV9 and TRBJ2-3; D not resolved. This receptor was taken from a man in his late teens or twenties in good health. Some clones in this sample may be carry-over from other donors' samples. The CDR3: CASSVDTDAQYF. The CDR3 DNA is TGTGCCAGCAGCGTAGACACCGATGCGCAGTATTTT.